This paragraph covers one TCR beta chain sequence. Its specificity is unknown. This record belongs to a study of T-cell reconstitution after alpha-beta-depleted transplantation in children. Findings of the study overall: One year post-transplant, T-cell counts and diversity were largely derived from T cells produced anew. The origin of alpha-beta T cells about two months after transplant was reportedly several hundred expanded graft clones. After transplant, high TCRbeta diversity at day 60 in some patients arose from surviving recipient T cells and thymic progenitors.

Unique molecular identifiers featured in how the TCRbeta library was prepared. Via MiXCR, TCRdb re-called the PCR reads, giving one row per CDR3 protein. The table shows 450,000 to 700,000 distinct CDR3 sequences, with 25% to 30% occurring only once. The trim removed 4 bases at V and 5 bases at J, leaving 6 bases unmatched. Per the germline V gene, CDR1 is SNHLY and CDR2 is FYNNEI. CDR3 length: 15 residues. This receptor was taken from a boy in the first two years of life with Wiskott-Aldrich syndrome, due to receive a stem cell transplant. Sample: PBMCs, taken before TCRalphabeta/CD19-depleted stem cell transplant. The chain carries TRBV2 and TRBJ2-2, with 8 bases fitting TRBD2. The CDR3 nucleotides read TGTGCCAGCAGTGTCCGGGAGGGCCAAACCGGGGAGCTGTTTTTT. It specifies CASSVREGQTGELFF.